Below are 20 T cell receptor beta chains sequenced from a single sample in a study of CD8 T cells in ankylosing spondylitis. Study results and limitations: What appeared characteristic of ankylosing spondylitis blood was a TCR beta motif of eight highly homologous variants.

TCRdb analysed the 5' RACE reads with MiXCR anew, one entry per CDR3 protein. The sample includes some 240,000 distinct CDR3 sequences, 6% to 8.5% seen only once; the top ten take 11% to 15%. Which antigens these TCRs recognize remains unknown. The sequencing input was blood, either unsorted or a sorted T cell fraction (not recorded which). Source of these receptors: a male donor with ankylosing spondylitis.

V and J are TRBV30 and TRBJ2-3; the match to TRBD2 covers 8 bases. V was clipped by 0 bases and J by 4 bases; unmatched bases: 12. The CDR3 totals 17 residues. In germline, CDR1 is GTSNPN, CDR2 SVGIG (reference sequence). The CDR3 region has the DNA TGTGCCTGGAGTGTGGAGTTAGGGACTAGACCCTCAGATACGCAGTATTTT. It yields the protein CAWSVELGTRPSDTQYF.

The table lists this clonotype with many counts. The chain recombines TRBV4-1 with TRBJ2-2; the D call may be TRBD1 or TRBD2 (6 bases each). Trimming took 2 bases from V and 6 from J, leaving 13 bases between them. The CDR3 runs 15 residues. Germline V gene lookup returns CDR1 MGHRA and CDR2 YSYEKL. CDR3 amino acids: CASSQSGRGPGELFF. DNA of the CDR3: TGCGCCAGCAGCCAATCGGGACGGGGGCCCGGGGAGCTGTTTTTT.

The rearrangement joins TRBV19 to TRBJ2-1; D remains unclear. CDR3 length: 16 amino acids. Between the trimmed V and J ends, which lost 3 bases and 0 bases, there was a span of 12 bases. Per the germline V gene, CDR1 is LNHDA and CDR2 is SQIVND (reference sequence). CDR3 sequence reads: CASSISTSYSYNEQFF. The CDR3 coding sequence is TGTGCCAGTAGTATCTCCACATCTTACTCCTACAATGAGCAGTTCTTC.

This clonotype has at least ten counts. This chain joins TRBV4-3 and TRBJ2-5; D gene unclear. The V end was cut by 2 bases, the J end by 1 base, with 8 bases between. The CDR3 is 14 residues long. CDR1 is LGHNA and CDR2 is YSLEER in the germline V gene. CDR3 nucleotide sequence: TGCGCCAGCAGCCAATTCTACTCCCAAGAGACCCAGTACTTC. This sequence encodes CASSQFYSQETQYF.

This clonotype showed up many times. V usage is TRBV30 and J usage is TRBJ2-3, with D maybe TRBD2 (7 bases). Germline-derived CDR1 and CDR2 are GTSNPN and SVGIG (reference sequence). The V gene lost 4 bases and the J gene lost 2 bases, with 19 bases spanning the gap. This CDR3 comprises 16 residues. CDR3: CAWTAVGGPTTDTQYF. Here the CDR3 DNA reads TGTGCCTGGACCGCTGTGGGGGGGCCGACCACAGATACGCAGTATTTT.

This clonotype was detected only a few times. The V and J genes are TRBV18 and TRBJ2-2; no definite D call. The CDR3 spans 17 residues. V lost 4 bases to trimming and J lost 4 bases, with 19 bases between them. The germline V gene encodes CDR1 KGHSH and CDR2 LQKENI. The CDR3 DNA reads as TGTGCCAGCTCACTTAAACGCTCCGGGTCCTTCACCGGGGAGCTGTTTTTT. Translating gives CASSLKRSGSFTGELFF.

This clonotype was counted ten times or more. The chain is built from TRBV20-1 and TRBJ2-7; tentatively, D is TRBD1 (6 bases). The V gene lost 2 bases and the J gene lost 2 bases, with 13 bases spanning the gap. The CDR3 extends over 14 amino acids. The V gene's germline CDR1 is DFQATT and CDR2 SNEGSKA (reference sequence). CDR3 protein: CSARIRGGPYEQYF. The CDR3 bases are TGCAGTGCTAGAATCAGGGGTGGGCCCTACGAGCAGTACTTC.

The CDR3 sequence is CASSQWGRTEAFF. As DNA, the CDR3 is TGTGCCTCCTCTCAATGGGGTAGGACTGAAGCTTTCTTT. This chain connects TRBV9 to TRBJ1-1; no definite D call. V gave up 10 bases and J gave up 5 bases, with 18 bases separating them. This CDR3 is built from 13 residues. Germline V gene lookup returns CDR1 SGDLS and CDR2 YYNGEE.

This clonotype came up many times. The CDR3, as DNA: TGTGCCAGCAGCTCTCGACAGGGGGCAGCGGGCGAGCAGTACTTC. It encodes CASSSRQGAAGEQYF. The gene calls are TRBV7-9 and TRBJ2-7; 10 nucleotides agree with TRBD1. Germline V CDR1 and CDR2: SEHNR, FQNEAQ (reference sequence). This CDR3 comprises 15 residues. J lost 6 bases, V lost 4 bases, and 9 bases had no gene match.

This clonotype was detected only a few times. The genes are TRBV7-2 and TRBJ2-2, with 9 bases lining up with TRBD2. Germline V gene data show CDR1 as SGHTA and CDR2 as FQGNSA. The trim removed 1 base at V and 7 bases at J, leaving 4 bases unmatched. The CDR3 is 15 amino acids. This chain's CDR3 is CASSLVGLASGELFF. The CDR3 bases are TGTGCCAGCAGCTTAGTAGGACTAGCGAGCGGGGAGCTGTTTTTT.

In nucleotides, the CDR3 is TGTGCCAGCAGCCAAAGATATTTGAACACTGAAGCTTTCTTT. Amino acid sequence: CASSQRYLNTEAFF. The genes are TRBV6-1 and TRBJ1-1; D is unclear. Germline V lookup: CDR1 MNHNS, CDR2 SASEGT. The V end lost 6 bases, the J end lost 0 bases, and 11 bases lay between the germline ends. The length of the CDR3 is 14 residues.

This clonotype was seen at least ten times. V usage is TRBV6-6 and J usage is TRBJ1-1; D unresolved. Germline values: CDR1 MNHNY, CDR2 SVGAGI (reference sequence). The CDR3 is 11 residues long. V lost 2 bases to trimming and J lost 9 bases, with 7 bases between them. In nucleotides, the CDR3 is TGTGCCAGCAGTTACGGCAAGAAAGCTTTCTTT. Translation: CASSYGKKAFF.

The V gene is TRBV2, the J gene TRBJ2-7; D remains unclear. V was cut by 7 bases and J by 4 bases, with 11 bases left in between. The CDR3 has 12 amino acids. CDR1 is SNHLY, CDR2 FYNNEI, per germline. CDR3 coding DNA: TGTGCCAGCAAATTAGGGCAGTACGAGCAGTACTTC. Translated, it gives CASKLGQYEQYF.

This clonotype was detected only a few times. The V and J genes are TRBV4-1 and TRBJ1-1; D perhaps matches TRBD1 (5 bases). Trimming removed 7 bases from V and 2 bases from J, with 14 bases in between. CDR1 and CDR2 (germline): MGHRA, YSYEKL. This CDR3 is 14 amino acids long. The CDR3 DNA follows: TGCGCCAGCATTGGGGGTCCCTTCAACACTGAAGCTTTCTTT. Translating it yields CASIGGPFNTEAFF.

The J gene is TRBJ2-5, the V gene TRBV12-3 or TRBV12-4, with D perhaps matching TRBD1 (6 bases). The CDR3 has 14 residues. V lost 5 bases and J 7 bases, leaving 17 bases between the germline ends. As DNA, the CDR3 is TGTGCCAGCAGTATTTATCGGGACATAGGGACCCAGTACTTC. Its translation is CASSIYRDIGTQYF.

This clonotype has ten or more counts. This chain uses TRBV6-2 or TRBV6-3 with TRBJ2-2, with a tentative D call TRBD2 (6 bases). The V gene's germline CDR1 is MNHEY and CDR2 SVGEGT. The CDR3 length is 16 residues. V lost 6 bases, J lost 5 bases, and 19 bases lay in between. Written as DNA, the CDR3 is TGTGCCAGCAGACGGGGGACGGTCTACCTGACCGGGGAGCTGTTTTTT. It specifies CASRRGTVYLTGELFF.

Ten or more counts support this clonotype. The gene calls are TRBV10-2 and TRBJ2-1; D may be TRBD2 (6 bases). Germline V gene sequence: CDR1 WSHSY, CDR2 SAAADI. Trimming took off 2 bases at V and 7 bases at J, with 12 bases between the two ends. There are 14 residues in the CDR3. The CDR3: CASSERVAANEQFF. CDR3 nucleotides: TGCGCCAGCAGTGAGCGTGTAGCGGCAAATGAGCAGTTCTTC.

This clonotype was seen many times. This chain connects TRBV4-3 to TRBJ2-3, with 8 positions matching TRBD2. Germline values: CDR1 LGHNA, CDR2 YSLEER. The CDR3 runs 16 residues. V was clipped by 0 bases and J by 1 base; unmatched bases: 3. Here the CDR3 DNA reads TGCGCCAGCAGCCAAGAGTGGCGGGGGGGCACAGATACGCAGTATTTT. Translation: CASSQEWRGGTDTQYF.

This clonotype was detected only a few times. The junction and the germline gene differ at one end; a read error may be behind it. V gene TRBV7-7 combines with J gene TRBJ2-3; D is perhaps TRBD1 (6 bases). This CDR3 has 15 residues. CDR1 SSHAT and CDR2 FNYEAQ come from the germline V gene (reference sequence). The CDR3 reads CASSLLQGMADTQYF. In DNA, the CDR3 is TGTGCTAGCAGCTTACTTCAGGGGATGGCAGATACGCAGTATTTT.

This clonotype was seen many times. The V and J genes are TRBV3-1 and TRBJ2-1; D gene ambiguous. V was pared by 0 bases and J by 7 bases, with 16 bases between. This CDR3 spans 16 amino acids. The V gene's germline CDR1 is LGHDT and CDR2 YNNKEL (reference sequence). CDR3 region: CASSQDRAFARNEQFF. The CDR3 region has the DNA TGTGCCAGCAGCCAAGATCGGGCTTTCGCTAGGAATGAGCAGTTCTTC.